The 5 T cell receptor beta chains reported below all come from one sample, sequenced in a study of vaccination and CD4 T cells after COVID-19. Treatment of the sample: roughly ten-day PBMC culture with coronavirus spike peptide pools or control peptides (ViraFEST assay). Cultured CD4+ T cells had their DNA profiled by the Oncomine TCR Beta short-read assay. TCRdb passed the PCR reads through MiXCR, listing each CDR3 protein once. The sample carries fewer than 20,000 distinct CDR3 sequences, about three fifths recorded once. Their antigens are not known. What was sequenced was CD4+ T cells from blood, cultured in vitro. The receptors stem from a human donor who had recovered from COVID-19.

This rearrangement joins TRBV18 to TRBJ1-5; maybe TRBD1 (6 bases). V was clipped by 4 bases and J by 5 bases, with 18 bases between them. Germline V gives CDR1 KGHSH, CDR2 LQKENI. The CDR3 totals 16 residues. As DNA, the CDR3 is TGTGCCAGCTCACTCAACAGGGAACGGCGATATCAGCCCCAGCATTTT. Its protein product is CASSLNRERRYQPQHF. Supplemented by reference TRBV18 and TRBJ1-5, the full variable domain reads NAGVMQNPRHLVRRRGQEARLRCSPMKGHSHVYWYRQLPEEGLKFMVYLQKENIIDESGMPKERFSAEFPKEGPSILRIQQVVRGDSAAYFCASSLNRERRYQPQHFGDGTRLSIL.

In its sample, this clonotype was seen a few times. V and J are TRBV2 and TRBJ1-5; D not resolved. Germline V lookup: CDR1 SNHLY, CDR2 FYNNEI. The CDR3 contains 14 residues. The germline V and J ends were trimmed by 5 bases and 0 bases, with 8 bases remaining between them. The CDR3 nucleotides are TGTGCCAGCAGTAGCACGGATAGCAATCAGCCCCAGCATTTT. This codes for CASSSTDSNQPQHF.

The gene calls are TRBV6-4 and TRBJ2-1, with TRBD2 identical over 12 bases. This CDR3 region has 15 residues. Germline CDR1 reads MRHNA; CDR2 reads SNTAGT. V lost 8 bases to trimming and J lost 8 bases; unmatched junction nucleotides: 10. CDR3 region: CASGPLAGGFDEQFF. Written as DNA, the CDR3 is TGTGCCAGCGGTCCACTAGCGGGAGGATTCGATGAGCAGTTCTTC.

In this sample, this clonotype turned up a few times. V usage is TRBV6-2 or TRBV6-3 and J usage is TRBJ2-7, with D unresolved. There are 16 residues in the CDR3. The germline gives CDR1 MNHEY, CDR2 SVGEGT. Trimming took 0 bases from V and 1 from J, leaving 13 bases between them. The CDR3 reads CASSYSMTVQSYEQYF. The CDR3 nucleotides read TGTGCCAGCAGTTACTCGATGACGGTACAGTCCTACGAGCAGTACTTC.

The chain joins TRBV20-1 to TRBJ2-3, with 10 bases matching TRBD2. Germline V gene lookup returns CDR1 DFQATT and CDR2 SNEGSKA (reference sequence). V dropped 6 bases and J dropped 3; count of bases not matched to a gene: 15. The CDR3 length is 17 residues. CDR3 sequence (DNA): TGCAGTGCGCAAGATTGGCTAGCGGGAGAAGGGACAGATACGCAGTATTTT. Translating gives CSAQDWLAGEGTDTQYF.